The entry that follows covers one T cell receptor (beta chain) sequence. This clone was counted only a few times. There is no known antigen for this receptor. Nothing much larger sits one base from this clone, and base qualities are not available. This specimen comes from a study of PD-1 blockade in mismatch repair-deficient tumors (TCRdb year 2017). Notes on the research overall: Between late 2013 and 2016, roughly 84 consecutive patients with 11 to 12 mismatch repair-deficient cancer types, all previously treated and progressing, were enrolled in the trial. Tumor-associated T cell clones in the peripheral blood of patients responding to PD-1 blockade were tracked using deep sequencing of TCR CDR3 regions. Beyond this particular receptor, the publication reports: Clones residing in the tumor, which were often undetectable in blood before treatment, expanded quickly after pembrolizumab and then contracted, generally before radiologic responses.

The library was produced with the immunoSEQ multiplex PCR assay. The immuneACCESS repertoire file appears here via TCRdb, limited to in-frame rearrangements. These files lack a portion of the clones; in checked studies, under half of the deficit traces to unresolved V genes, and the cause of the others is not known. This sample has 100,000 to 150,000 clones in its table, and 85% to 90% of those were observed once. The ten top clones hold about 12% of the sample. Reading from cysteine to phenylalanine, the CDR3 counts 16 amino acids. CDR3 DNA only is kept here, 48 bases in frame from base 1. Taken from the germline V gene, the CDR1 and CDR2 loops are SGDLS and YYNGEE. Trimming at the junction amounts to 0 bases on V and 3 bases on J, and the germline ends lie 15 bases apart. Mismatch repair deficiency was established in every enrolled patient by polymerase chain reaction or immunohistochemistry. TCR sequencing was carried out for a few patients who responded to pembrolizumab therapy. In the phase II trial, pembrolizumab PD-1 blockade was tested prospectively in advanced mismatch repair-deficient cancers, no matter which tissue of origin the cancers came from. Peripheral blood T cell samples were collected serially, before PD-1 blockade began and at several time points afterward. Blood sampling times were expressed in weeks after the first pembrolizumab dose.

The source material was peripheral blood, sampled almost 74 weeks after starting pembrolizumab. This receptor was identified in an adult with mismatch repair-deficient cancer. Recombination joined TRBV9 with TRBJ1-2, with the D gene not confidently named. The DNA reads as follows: TGTGCCAGCAGCGTAGCTACTTCCCAAGGGTACTATGGCTACACCTTC. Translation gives CASSVATSQGYYGYTF.